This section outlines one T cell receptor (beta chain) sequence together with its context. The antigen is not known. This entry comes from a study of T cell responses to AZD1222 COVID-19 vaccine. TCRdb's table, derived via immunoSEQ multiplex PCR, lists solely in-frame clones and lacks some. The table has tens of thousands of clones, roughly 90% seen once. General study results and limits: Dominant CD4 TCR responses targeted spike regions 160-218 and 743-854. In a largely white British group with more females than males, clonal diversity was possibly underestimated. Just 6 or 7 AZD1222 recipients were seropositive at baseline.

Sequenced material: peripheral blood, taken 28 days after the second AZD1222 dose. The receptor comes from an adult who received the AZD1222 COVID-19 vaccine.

The CDR3 bases are TGTGCCAGCAGCTTAAGGACAGGGGGCTCCCTGCGGCAGTACTTC. It is translated as CASSLRTGGSLRQYF. This chain joins TRBV11-2 and TRBJ2-7; 11 positions agree with TRBD1. Germline V gene sequence: CDR1 SGHAT, CDR2 FQNNGV. CDR3 length: 15 residues. V lost 2 bases to trimming and J lost 9 bases; unmatched junction nucleotides: 9.